Following are 12 T cell receptor beta chains from one sample sequenced in a study of T cells in Graves' hyperthyroidism and ophthalmopathy. Researchers amplified the TCR beta CDR3 regions from RNA transcripts. First-round RT-PCR targeting the TCR CDR3 was performed with the HTBI primer set. Each CDR3 protein gets one entry after TCRdb re-called the multiplex PCR reads with MiXCR. Of 500,000 to 650,000 distinct CDR3 sequences in the sample, around 20% were seen once. The specimen sequenced was blood. Source of these receptors: a man aged 35-49 years with Graves' ophthalmopathy.

The chain joins TRBV7-3 to TRBJ2-2; 7 bases fit TRBD2. CDR1 SGHTA and CDR2 FQGTGA come from the germline V gene. V was pared by 5 bases and J by 4 bases, with 13 bases of the junction left unmatched. The length of the CDR3 is 17 residues. CDR3 nucleotide sequence: TGTGCCAGCAGCCCGGGACTCCGCGGGGGAGGCACCGGGGAGCTGTTTTTT. Translated: CASSPGLRGGGTGELFF.

The sample holds a few counts of this clonotype. V is TRBV7-2 and J is TRBJ1-1; 7 bases line up with TRBD1. The length of the CDR3 is 15 residues. CDR1 and CDR2 from the germline V gene are SGHTA and FQGNSA. The ends lost 2 bases at V and 0 bases at J; junction bases unmatched: 3. CDR3 amino acids: CASSLPQGMNTEAFF. The CDR3 DNA follows: TGTGCCAGCAGCTTACCACAGGGGATGAACACTGAAGCTTTCTTT.

This clonotype was recorded many times. The V and J genes are TRBV13 and TRBJ2-1; D not certain. V was shortened by 3 bases and J by 5 bases, with 8 bases between the two germline ends. CDR1 and CDR2 from the germline V gene are PRHDT and FYEKMQ (reference sequence). This CDR3 spans 13 amino acids. CDR3 DNA: TGTGCCAGCAGCTTCCCTAGGCACAATGAGCAGTTCTTC. Amino acid sequence: CASSFPRHNEQFF.

In this sample, this clonotype turned up once. The chain links TRBV27 to TRBJ2-1; TRBD1 matches 9 bases. Germline V lookup: CDR1 MNHEY, CDR2 SMNVEV (reference sequence). Losses at the gene ends were 5 bases for V and 0 bases for J; bases not matched to a gene: 11. CDR3 length: 18 residues. CDR3 coding DNA: TGTGCCAGCAGTCCCACCCCGGGACAGGGATTCTCCTACAATGAGCAGTTCTTC. Its translation: CASSPTPGQGFSYNEQFF.

This sequence joins TRBV7-3 and TRBJ2-5; 7 bases fit TRBD1. The junction had 6 bases not matched to a gene; V was cut back by 2 bases and J by 0 bases. Per the germline V gene, CDR1 is SGHTA and CDR2 is FQGTGA. The CDR3 has 16 residues. CDR3 loop: CASSLSTDRDQETQYF. In DNA form, the CDR3 reads TGTGCCAGCAGCTTATCCACCGACAGGGACCAAGAGACCCAGTACTTC.

This clonotype appeared many times. The chain joins TRBV20-1 to TRBJ1-2, with 8 bases that match TRBD1. After removal of 0 bases from V and 5 bases from J, the junction contained 8 bases not matched to a gene. The CDR3 contains 15 residues. Germline CDR1 is DFQATT and CDR2 is SNEGSKA (reference sequence). The CDR3: CSARDPAGGAYGYTF. CDR3 in DNA: TGCAGTGCTAGAGATCCCGCAGGGGGCGCTTATGGCTACACCTTC.

This chain links TRBV7-6 with TRBJ2-1, with 11 bases matching TRBD1. Trimming took 4 bases from V and 4 from J; bases not matched to a gene: 6. The CDR3 is made up of 16 amino acids. Germline V gives CDR1 SGHVS, CDR2 FNYEAQ. The CDR3 DNA is TGTGCCAGCAGCTCGCGGACAGGGGGCCCTTACAATGAGCAGTTCTTC. It is translated as CASSSRTGGPYNEQFF.

J is TRBJ1-2 and V is TRBV5-4; 7 nucleotides match TRBD1. Germline V lookup: CDR1 SGHNT, CDR2 YYREEE (reference sequence). The CDR3 is 13 residues long. The junction had 6 bases not matched to a gene; V was cut back by 4 bases and J by 6 bases. The DNA of the CDR3 is TGTGCCAGCAGCCCTAATACAGGGGATGGCTACACCTTC. It is translated as CASSPNTGDGYTF. Based on the CDR3 plus reference TRBV5-4 and TRBJ1-2, the full variable domain is ETGVTQSPTHLIKTRGQQVTLRCSSQSGHNTVSWYQQALGQGPQFIFQYYREEENGRGNFPPRFSGLQFPNYSSELNVNALELDDSALYLCASSPNTGDGYTFGSGTRLTVV.

At least ten counts were recorded for this clonotype. V usage is TRBV10-2 and J usage is TRBJ2-5; 8 nucleotides agree with TRBD2. The V gene's germline CDR1 is WSHSY and CDR2 SAAADI. The junction had 9 bases not matched to a gene; V was cut back by 3 bases and J by 3 bases. The CDR3 contains 16 residues. For the CDR3, the DNA is TGCGCCAGCAGTGACCCGGGACTAGTCGCCAAAGAGACCCAGTACTTC. Its protein is CASSDPGLVAKETQYF.

This clonotype was observed a few times. The chain joins TRBV7-2 to TRBJ2-3; unclear D gene. The CDR3 sequence is 17 residues long. With 1 base removed from V and 2 bases from J, the gap between germline ends came to 16 bases. Germline-derived CDR1 and CDR2 are SGHTA and FQGNSA. The CDR3 sequence is CASSLEFVPEHTDTQYF. In DNA form, the CDR3 reads TGTGCCAGCAGCTTAGAGTTCGTGCCGGAACACACAGATACGCAGTATTTT.

The chain employs TRBV19 and TRBJ1-1; D possibly corresponds to TRBD1 (5 bases). V was cut by 6 bases and J by 1 base, with 9 bases left in between. CDR1 is LNHDA and CDR2 is SQIVND in the germline V gene (reference sequence). The CDR3 totals 13 residues. CDR3 sequence: CASRRQQNTEAFF. The CDR3 DNA reads as TGTGCCAGTAGACGACAGCAGAACACTGAAGCTTTCTTT.

This clonotype was detected a few times. The chain links TRBV5-1 to TRBJ2-7; no firm D call. The CDR3 is made up of 14 amino acids. With 7 bases removed from V and 5 bases from J, the gap between germline ends came to 19 bases. From germline, CDR1 is SGHRS and CDR2 YFSETQ. The CDR3 loop is CASRPEDLRHEQYF. The CDR3 DNA sequence: TGCGCCAGCCGCCCAGAGGATCTTCGACACGAGCAGTACTTC. Full variable domain (missing parts from reference TRBV5-1 and TRBJ2-7): KAGVTQTPRYLIKTRGQQVTLSCSPISGHRSVSWYQQTPGQGLQFLFEYFSETQRNKGNFPGRFSGRQFSNSRSEMNVSTLELGDSALYLCASRPEDLRHEQYFGPGTRLTVT.